These 5 T cell receptor beta chains originate from one sample sequenced in a study of blood T cells in healthy people across ages. A sample-barcoded 5' primer and a J-beta primer mix were used in a second PCR of roughly 6 to 11 cycles. TCRdb reprocessed the 5' RACE reads via MiXCR and lists one record per CDR3 protein. Of about 760,000 distinct CDR3 sequences listed, 20% to 25% are singletons. These records were also assigned to another study, of T cells of mothers and their children.

The material sequenced was blood. These receptors all stem from a boy aged 5-17 years in good health.

V usage is TRBV4-2 and J usage is TRBJ2-7; tentatively, D is TRBD1 or TRBD2 (5 bases each). The length of the CDR3 is 15 residues. V lost 1 base to trimming and J lost 7 bases, with 17 bases between them. Germline lookup yields CDR1 LGHNA and CDR2 YNFKEQ. CDR3 in amino acids: CASSQVVAREGEQYF. The CDR3 DNA follows: TGTGCCAGCAGCCAAGTAGTAGCTAGAGAGGGGGAGCAGTACTTC.

This clonotype was detected a few times. This chain connects TRBV2 to TRBJ2-7; 8 bases line up with TRBD1. Germline trimming cut 5 bases from V and 3 bases from J; bases unmatched to any gene: 9. Germline-derived CDR1 and CDR2 are SNHLY and FYNNEI. The CDR3 totals 15 residues. Written as DNA, the CDR3 is TGTGCCAGCAGTCACCGGGACAGGTCCCACTACGAGCAGTACTTC. Encoded protein: CASSHRDRSHYEQYF.

The genes are TRBV20-1 and TRBJ2-1, with 8 positions matching TRBD1. CDR1 is DFQATT and CDR2 is SNEGSKA in the germline V gene (reference sequence). This CDR3 comprises 15 residues. V gave up 1 base and J gave up 2 bases; unmatched junction bases: 4. In nucleotides, the CDR3 is TGCAGTGCTAGAGCTGACAGGGGCACCTACAATGAGCAGTTCTTC. Amino acid sequence: CSARADRGTYNEQFF.

This chain connects TRBV5-1 to TRBJ1-4, with D possibly matching TRBD1 (5 bases). CDR3 length: 15 residues. Germline V gene data show CDR1 as SGHRS and CDR2 as YFSETQ. V was trimmed by 1 base and J by 8 bases, leaving 15 bases between them. The CDR3 DNA is TGCGCCAGCAGCTTGCCCGGGTCACAGGAGGAAAAACTGTTTTTT. Amino acids: CASSLPGSQEEKLFF.

This sequence joins TRBV15 and TRBJ1-2; D may be TRBD1 (5 bases). Trimming left V 4 bases short and J 0 bases short, with 9 bases between. CDR3 length equals 14 residues. Germline values: CDR1 LNHNV, CDR2 YYDKDF (reference sequence). DNA of the CDR3: TGTGCCACCAGCATTGGACAAACTAACTATGGCTACACCTTC. It translates to CATSIGQTNYGYTF. Full variable domain (rest looked up from reference TRBV15 and TRBJ1-2): DAMVIQNPRYQVTQFGKPVTLSCSQTLNHNVMYWYQQKSSQAPKLLFHYYDKDFNNEADTPDNFQSRRPNTSFCFLDIRSPGLGDTAMYLCATSIGQTNYGYTFGSGTRLTVV.